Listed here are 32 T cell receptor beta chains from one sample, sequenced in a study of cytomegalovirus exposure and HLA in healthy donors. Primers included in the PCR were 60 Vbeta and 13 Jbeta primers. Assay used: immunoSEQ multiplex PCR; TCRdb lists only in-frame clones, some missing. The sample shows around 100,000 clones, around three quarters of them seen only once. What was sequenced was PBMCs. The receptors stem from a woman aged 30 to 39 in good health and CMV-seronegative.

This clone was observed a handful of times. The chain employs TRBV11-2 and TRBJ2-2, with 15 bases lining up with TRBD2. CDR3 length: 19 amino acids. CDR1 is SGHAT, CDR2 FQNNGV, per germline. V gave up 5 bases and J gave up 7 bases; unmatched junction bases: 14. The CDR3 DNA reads TGTGCCAGCAGCCCCCCAATGAGGACTAGCGGGAGGGCCGGCGGGGAGCTGTTTTTT. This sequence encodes CASSPPMRTSGRAGGELFF.

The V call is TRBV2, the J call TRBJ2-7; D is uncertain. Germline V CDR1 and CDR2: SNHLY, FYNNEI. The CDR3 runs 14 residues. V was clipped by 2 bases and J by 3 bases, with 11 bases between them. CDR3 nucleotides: TGTGCCAGCAGTGAATCCGCGCGACACTACGAGCAGTACTTC. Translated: CASSESARHYEQYF.

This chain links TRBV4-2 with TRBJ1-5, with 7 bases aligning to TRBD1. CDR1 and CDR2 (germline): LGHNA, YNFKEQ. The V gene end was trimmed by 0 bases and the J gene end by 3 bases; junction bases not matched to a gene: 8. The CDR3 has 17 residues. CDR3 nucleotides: TGTGCCAGCAGCCAAGAGTTAACAGGGGCCAACAATCAGCCCCAGCATTTT. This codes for CASSQELTGANNQPQHF.

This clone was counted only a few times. The CDR3 loop is CASLLSGRGNNEQFF. CDR3 in DNA: TGCGCCAGTCTACTTAGCGGGAGAGGAAACAATGAGCAGTTCTTC. The rearrangement joins TRBV5-1 to TRBJ2-1; 9 bases map to TRBD2. The germline CDR1 and CDR2 sequences are SGHRS and YFSETQ. The CDR3 runs 15 residues. J lost 5 bases, V lost 8 bases, and 11 bases had no gene match.

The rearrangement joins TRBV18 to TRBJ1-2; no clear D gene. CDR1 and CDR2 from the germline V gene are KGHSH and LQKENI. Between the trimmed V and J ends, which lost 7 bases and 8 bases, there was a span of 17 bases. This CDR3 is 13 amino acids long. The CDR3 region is CASLGLEVFGYTF. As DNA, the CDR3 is TGTGCCAGCTTAGGTCTCGAGGTCTTCGGCTACACCTTC.

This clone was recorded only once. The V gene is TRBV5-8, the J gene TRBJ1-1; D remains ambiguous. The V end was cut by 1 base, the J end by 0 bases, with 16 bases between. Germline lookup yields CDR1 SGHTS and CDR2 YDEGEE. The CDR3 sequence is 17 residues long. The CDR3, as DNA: TGTGCCAGCAGCTTGACCTACGCTTCAGACATGAACACTGAAGCTTTCTTT. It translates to CASSLTYASDMNTEAFF. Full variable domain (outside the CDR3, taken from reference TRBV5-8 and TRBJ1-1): EAGVTQSPTHLIKTRGQQATLRCSPISGHTSVYWYQQALGLGLQFLLWYDEGEERNRGNFPPRFSGRQFPNYSSELNVNALELEDSALYLCASSLTYASDMNTEAFFGQGTRLTVV.

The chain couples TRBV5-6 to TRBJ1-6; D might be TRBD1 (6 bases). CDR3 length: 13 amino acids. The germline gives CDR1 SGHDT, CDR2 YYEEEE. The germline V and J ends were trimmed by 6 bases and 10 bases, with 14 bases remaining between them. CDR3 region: CASTYSGESPLHF. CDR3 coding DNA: TGTGCCAGCACCTATTCAGGGGAATCACCCCTCCACTTT.

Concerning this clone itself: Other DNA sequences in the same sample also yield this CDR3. The CDR3 sequence is CASSPQGYNEQFF. CDR3 bases: TGTGCCAGCAGCCCCCAGGGCTACAATGAGCAGTTCTTC. This sequence joins TRBV7-2 and TRBJ2-1, with D perhaps matching TRBD1 (5 bases). Germline assignment: CDR1 SGHTA and CDR2 FQGNSA. There are 13 residues in the CDR3. V was trimmed by 5 bases and J by 3 bases, leaving 8 bases between them.

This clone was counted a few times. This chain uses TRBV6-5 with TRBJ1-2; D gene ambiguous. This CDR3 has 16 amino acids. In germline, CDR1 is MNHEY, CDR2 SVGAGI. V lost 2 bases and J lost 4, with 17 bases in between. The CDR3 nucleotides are TGTGCCAGCAGTTACCGGGGTCCTGGAGTCCCCTATGGCTACACCTTC. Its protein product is CASSYRGPGVPYGYTF.

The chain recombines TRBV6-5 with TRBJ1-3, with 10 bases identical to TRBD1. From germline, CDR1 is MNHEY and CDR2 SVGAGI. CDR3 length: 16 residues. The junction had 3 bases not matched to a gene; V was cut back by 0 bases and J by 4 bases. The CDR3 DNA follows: TGTGCCAGCAGTTACTCCGGGACAGGGGTGGGAAACACCATATATTTT. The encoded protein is CASSYSGTGVGNTIYF.

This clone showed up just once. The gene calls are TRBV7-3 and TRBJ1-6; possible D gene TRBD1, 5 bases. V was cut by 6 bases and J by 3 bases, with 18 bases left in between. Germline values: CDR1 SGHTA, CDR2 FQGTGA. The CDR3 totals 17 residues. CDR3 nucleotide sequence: TGTGCCAGCAGGCCACCTTCCCAGGACAACTATAATTCACCCCTCCACTTT. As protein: CASRPPSQDNYNSPLHF.

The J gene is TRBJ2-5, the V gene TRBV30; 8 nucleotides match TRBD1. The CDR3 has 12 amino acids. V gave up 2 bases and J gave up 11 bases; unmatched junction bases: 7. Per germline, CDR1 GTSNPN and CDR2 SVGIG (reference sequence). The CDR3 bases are TGTGCCTGGAGTAGGAGGGGACAGGAGCAGTACTTC. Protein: CAWSRRGQEQYF.

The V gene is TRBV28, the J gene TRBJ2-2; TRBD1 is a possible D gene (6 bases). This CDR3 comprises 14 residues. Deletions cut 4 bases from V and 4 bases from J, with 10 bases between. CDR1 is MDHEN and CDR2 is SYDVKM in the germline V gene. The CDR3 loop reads CASSSLDSTGELFF. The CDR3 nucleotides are TGTGCCAGCAGTTCCCTGGACAGCACCGGGGAGCTGTTTTTT. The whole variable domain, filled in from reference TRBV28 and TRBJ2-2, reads DVKVTQSSRYLVKRTGEKVFLECVQDMDHENMFWYRQDPGLGLRLIYFSYDVKMKEKGDIPEGYSVSREKKERFSLILESASTNQTSMYLCASSSLDSTGELFFGEGSRLTVL.

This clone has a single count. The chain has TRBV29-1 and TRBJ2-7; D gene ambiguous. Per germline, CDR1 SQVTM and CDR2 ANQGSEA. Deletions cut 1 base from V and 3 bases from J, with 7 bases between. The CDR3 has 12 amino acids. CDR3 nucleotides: TGCAGCGTTGAAGGGCAGTTCTACGAGCAGTACTTC. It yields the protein CSVEGQFYEQYF.

The CDR3 bases are TGTGCCAGTAGTAAGGACAGGGACACTGAAGCTTTCTTT. The encoded protein is CASSKDRDTEAFF. This chain connects TRBV19 to TRBJ1-1; 8 bases are a match to TRBD1. V lost 4 bases, J lost 3 bases, and 1 base stayed unmatched. The CDR3 covers 13 residues. Germline CDR1 is LNHDA and CDR2 is SQIVND (reference sequence).

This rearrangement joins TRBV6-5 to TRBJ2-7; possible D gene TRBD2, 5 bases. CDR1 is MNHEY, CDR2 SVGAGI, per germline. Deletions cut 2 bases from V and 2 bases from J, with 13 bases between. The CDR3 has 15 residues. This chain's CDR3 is CASSYTRDIPYEQYF. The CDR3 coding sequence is TGTGCCAGCAGTTACACCCGGGATATTCCCTACGAGCAGTACTTC.

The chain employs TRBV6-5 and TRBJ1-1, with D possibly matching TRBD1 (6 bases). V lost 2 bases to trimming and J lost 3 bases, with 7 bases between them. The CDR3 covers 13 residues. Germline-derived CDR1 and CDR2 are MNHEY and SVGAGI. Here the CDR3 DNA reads TGTGCCAGCAGTTACGCAGGGGACACTGAAGCTTTCTTT. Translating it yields CASSYAGDTEAFF.

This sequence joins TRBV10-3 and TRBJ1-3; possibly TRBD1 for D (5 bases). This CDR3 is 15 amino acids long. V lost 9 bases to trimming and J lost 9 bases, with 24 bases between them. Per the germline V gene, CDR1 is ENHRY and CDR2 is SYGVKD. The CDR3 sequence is CAIGRDLQSGGTIYF. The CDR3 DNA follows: TGTGCCATTGGGAGGGACCTTCAATCTGGAGGCACCATATATTTT.

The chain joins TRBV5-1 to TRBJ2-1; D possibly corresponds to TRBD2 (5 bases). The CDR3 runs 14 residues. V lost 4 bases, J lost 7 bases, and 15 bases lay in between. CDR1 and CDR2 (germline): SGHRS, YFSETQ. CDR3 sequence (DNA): TGCGCCAGCAGCCCCTTAGCGCGGCGGAATGAGCAGTTCTTC. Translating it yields CASSPLARRNEQFF.

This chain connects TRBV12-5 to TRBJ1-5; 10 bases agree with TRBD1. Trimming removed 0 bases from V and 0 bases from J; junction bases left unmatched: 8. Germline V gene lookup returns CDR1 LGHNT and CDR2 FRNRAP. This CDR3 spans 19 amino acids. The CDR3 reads CASGLVWTGGGNSNQPQHF. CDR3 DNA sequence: TGTGCTAGTGGTTTGGTATGGACAGGGGGTGGAAATAGCAATCAGCCCCAGCATTTT.

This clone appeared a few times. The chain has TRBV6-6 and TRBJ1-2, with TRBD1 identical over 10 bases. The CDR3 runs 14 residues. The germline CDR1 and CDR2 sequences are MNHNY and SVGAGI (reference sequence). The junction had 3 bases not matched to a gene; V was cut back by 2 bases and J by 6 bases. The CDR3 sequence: CASSYAGTGDGYTF. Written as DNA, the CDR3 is TGTGCCAGCAGTTACGCCGGGACAGGGGATGGCTACACCTTC.

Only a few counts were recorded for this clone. DNA of the CDR3: TGTGCCAGCAGTTTCTCCGGGACAGGAGGGGAAAAACTGTTTTTT. Translation gives CASSFSGTGGEKLFF. The rearrangement links TRBV27 to TRBJ1-4; 8 nucleotides line up with TRBD1. The CDR3 spans 15 residues. The ends lost 3 bases at V and 8 bases at J; junction bases unmatched: 8. Germline lookup yields CDR1 MNHEY and CDR2 SMNVEV (reference sequence).

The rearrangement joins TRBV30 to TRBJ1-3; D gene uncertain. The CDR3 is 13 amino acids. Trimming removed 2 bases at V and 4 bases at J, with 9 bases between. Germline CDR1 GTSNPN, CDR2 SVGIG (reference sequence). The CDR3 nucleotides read TGTGCCTGGAGTTTGCGGGTCGGAAACACCATATATTTT. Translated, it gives CAWSLRVGNTIYF.

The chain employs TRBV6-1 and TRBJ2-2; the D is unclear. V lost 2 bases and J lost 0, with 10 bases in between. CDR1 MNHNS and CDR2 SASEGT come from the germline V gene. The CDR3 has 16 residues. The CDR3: CASSESPGPNTGELFF. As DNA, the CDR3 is TGTGCCAGCAGTGAATCCCCAGGTCCGAACACCGGGGAGCTGTTTTTT.

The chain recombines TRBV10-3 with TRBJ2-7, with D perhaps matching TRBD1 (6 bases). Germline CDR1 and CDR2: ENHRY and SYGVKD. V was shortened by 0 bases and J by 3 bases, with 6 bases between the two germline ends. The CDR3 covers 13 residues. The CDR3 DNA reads TGTGCCATCAGTGAGTCCAGGGGCTACGAGCAGTACTTC. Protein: CAISESRGYEQYF.

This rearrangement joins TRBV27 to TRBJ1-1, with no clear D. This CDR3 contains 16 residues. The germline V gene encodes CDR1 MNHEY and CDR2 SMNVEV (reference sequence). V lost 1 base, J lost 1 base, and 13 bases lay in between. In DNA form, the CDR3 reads TGTGCCAGCAGTTTATTCCCGCCAGGTTGGAACACTGAAGCTTTCTTT. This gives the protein CASSLFPPGWNTEAFF.

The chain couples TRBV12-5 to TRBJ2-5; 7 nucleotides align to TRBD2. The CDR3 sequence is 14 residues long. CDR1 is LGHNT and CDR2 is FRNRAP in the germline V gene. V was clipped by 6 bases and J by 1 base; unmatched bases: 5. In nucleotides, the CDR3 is TGTGCTAGTGGCGCTACGGGGGGCCAAGAGACCCAGTACTTC. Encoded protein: CASGATGGQETQYF.

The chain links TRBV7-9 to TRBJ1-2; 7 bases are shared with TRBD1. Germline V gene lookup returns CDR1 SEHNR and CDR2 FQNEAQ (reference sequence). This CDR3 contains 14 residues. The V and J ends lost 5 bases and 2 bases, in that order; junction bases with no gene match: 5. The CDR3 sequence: CASSPATGNYGYTF. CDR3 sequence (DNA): TGTGCCAGCAGCCCGGCGACAGGGAACTATGGCTACACCTTC.

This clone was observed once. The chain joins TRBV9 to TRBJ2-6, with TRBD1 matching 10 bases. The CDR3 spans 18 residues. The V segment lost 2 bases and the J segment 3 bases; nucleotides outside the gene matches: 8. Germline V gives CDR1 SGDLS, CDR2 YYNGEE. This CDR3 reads CASSVAGTGAYGANVLTF. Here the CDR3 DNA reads TGTGCCAGCAGCGTTGCCGGGACAGGGGCGTATGGGGCCAACGTCCTGACTTTC.

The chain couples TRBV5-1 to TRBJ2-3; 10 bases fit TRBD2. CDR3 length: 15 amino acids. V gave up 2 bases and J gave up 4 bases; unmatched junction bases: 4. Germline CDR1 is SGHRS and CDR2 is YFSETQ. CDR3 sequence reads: CASSFIAGGPDTQYF. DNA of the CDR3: TGCGCCAGCAGCTTTATAGCGGGAGGCCCAGATACGCAGTATTTT. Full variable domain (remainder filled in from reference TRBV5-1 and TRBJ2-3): KAGVTQTPRYLIKTRGQQVTLSCSPISGHRSVSWYQQTPGQGLQFLFEYFSETQRNKGNFPGRFSGRQFSNSRSEMNVSTLELGDSALYLCASSFIAGGPDTQYFGPGTRLTVL.

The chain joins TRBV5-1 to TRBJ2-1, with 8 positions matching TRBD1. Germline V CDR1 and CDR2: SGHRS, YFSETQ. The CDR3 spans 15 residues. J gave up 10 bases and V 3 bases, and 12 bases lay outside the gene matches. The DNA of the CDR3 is TGCGCCAGCAGCTCGGGACAGGAGCCATCTAAGGAGCAGTTCTTC. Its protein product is CASSSGQEPSKEQFF.

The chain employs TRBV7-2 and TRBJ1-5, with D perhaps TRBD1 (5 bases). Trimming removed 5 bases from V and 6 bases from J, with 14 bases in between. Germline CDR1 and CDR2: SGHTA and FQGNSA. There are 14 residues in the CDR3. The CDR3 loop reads CASSTGTKGQPQHF. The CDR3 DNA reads TGTGCCAGCAGCACCGGGACTAAAGGTCAGCCCCAGCATTTT. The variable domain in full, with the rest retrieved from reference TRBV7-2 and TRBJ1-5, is GAGVSQSPSNKVTEKGKDVELRCDPISGHTALYWYRQSLGQGLEFLIYFQGNSAPDKSGLPSDRFSAERTGGSVSTLTIQRTQQEDSAVYLCASSTGTKGQPQHFGDGTRLSIL.